This record covers a single T cell receptor (beta chain). This entry comes from a study of T cells after yellow fever vaccination. Study as a whole: SMART-Seq v4 Ultra Low Input handled preparation of low-cell-number fractions.

The V and J ends lost 1 base and 4 bases respectively, with 8 bases between them. In germline, CDR1 is SGHTA, CDR2 FQGNSA. CDR3 length: 15 residues. For TCR, cDNA came from 5'RACE template switching, which added a universal primer site and UMIs. In TCRdb, the 5' RACE reads were re-called with MiXCR into one record per CDR3 protein. The repertoire holds 500,000 to 650,000 distinct CDR3 sequences, with less than 20% as singletons. The clonotype originates from a man aged 18 to 29 who received the YFV17D yellow fever vaccine. The chain joins TRBV7-2 to TRBJ2-6; D uncertain. The sequences come from PBMCs, collected roughly 5 days after the first yellow fever vaccination. In DNA form, the CDR3 reads TGTGCCAGCAGCTTAGACTTCACCGGGGCCAACGTCCTGACTTTC. Translation: CASSLDFTGANVLTF.